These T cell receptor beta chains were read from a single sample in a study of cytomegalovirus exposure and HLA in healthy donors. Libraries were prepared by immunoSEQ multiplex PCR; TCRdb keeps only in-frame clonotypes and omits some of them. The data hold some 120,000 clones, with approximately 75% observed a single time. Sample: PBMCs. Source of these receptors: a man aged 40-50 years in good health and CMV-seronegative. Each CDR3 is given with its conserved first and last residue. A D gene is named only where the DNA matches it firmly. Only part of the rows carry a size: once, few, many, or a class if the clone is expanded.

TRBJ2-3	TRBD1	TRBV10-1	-	CASSEGSTGQGPDTQYF	TGCGCCAGCAGTGAGGGTAGCACGGGACAGGGGCCAGATACGCAGTATTTT
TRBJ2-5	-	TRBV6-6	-	CASSYSQQETQYF	TGTGCCAGCAGTTACTCACAGCAAGAGACCCAGTACTTC
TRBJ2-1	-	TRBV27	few	CASEGAYNEQFF	TGTGCCAGCGAAGGAGCCTACAATGAGCAGTTCTTC
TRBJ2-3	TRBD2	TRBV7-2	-	CASSPGVAGVYTQYF	TGTGCCAGCAGCCCAGGGGTAGCGGGAGTATATACGCAGTATTTT
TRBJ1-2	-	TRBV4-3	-	CASSQSPRQNYGYTF	TGCGCCAGCAGCCAATCTCCTAGACAGAACTATGGCTACACCTTC
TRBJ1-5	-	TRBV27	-	CASAKRGLSNQPQHF	TGTGCCAGCGCAAAGAGGGGGTTGAGCAATCAGCCCCAGCATTTT
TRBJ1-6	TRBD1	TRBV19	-	CASSTSQGANDSPLHF	TGTGCCAGTAGTACCTCGCAGGGGGCGAATGATTCACCCCTCCACTTT
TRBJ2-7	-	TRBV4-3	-	CASSQARQATVPYEQYF	TGCGCCAGCAGCCAGGCAAGACAAGCGACAGTTCCCTACGAGCAGTACTTC
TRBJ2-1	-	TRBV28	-	CASSPGTLRGNEQFF	TGTGCCAGCAGTCCCGGGACTCTCCGGGGCAATGAGCAGTTCTTC
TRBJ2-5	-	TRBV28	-	CASNQGGGFGETQYF	TGTGCCAGCAATCAGGGGGGAGGATTCGGAGAGACCCAGTACTTC
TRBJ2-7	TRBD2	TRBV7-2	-	CASSPWRGETYEQYF	TGTGCCAGCAGCCCCTGGCGGGGGGAGACCTACGAGCAGTACTTC
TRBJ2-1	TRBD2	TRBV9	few	CASSVATGGGGEQFF	TGTGCCAGCAGCGTAGCTACGGGAGGGGGAGGTGAGCAGTTCTTC
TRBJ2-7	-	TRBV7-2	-	CASSPYLSYEQYF	TGTGCCAGCAGCCCATATCTGAGTTACGAGCAGTACTTC
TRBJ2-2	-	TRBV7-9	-	CASSWGREAGYTGELFF	TGTGCCAGCAGCTGGGGGCGGGAAGCGGGGTACACCGGGGAGCTGTTTTTT
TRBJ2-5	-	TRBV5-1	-	CASSLVGVTQETQYF	TGCGCCAGCAGCTTGGTAGGGGTTACACAAGAGACCCAGTACTTC
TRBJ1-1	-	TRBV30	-	CACAGARNTEAFF	TGTGCCTGTGCAGGGGCCAGGAACACTGAAGCTTTCTTT
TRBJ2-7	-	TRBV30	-	CAWSDRLSTEPYEQYF	TGTGCCTGGAGTGATAGGCTATCGACTGAACCCTACGAGCAGTACTTC